This T cell receptor (beta chain) is drawn from a study of human T cells and chemical hapten exposure. The overall study: Alopecia areata, totalis or universalis was found in mostly female patients.

TCRdb re-called the RACE reads with MiXCR, one entry per CDR3 protein. The sample records 380,000 or so distinct CDR3 sequences, around 4.8% being singletons. This clonotype was detected many times. Documented time point: patch test 1, 2 weeks after DPC sensitization. Sample treatment: therapeutic diphenylcyclopropenone sensitization with weekly scalp DPC. The study extracted total RNA from unfractionated whole blood. Germline CDR1 and CDR2: SQVTM and ANQGSEA. The length of the CDR3 is 14 residues. V lost 8 bases, J lost 2 bases, and 18 bases lay in between. The chain uses TRBV29-1 and TRBJ1-1, with unresolved D. The sequence came from a woman in her forties or fifties with alopecia areata. Some clones in this sample may be carry-over from other donors' samples. Specimen: whole blood, collected in connection with sensitization to the hapten diphenylcyclopropenone (DPC). CDR3 nucleotides: TGCAGCAGCCTCCCCCAGCCCGCTAACACTGAAGCTTTCTTT. This translates into CSSLPQPANTEAFF.